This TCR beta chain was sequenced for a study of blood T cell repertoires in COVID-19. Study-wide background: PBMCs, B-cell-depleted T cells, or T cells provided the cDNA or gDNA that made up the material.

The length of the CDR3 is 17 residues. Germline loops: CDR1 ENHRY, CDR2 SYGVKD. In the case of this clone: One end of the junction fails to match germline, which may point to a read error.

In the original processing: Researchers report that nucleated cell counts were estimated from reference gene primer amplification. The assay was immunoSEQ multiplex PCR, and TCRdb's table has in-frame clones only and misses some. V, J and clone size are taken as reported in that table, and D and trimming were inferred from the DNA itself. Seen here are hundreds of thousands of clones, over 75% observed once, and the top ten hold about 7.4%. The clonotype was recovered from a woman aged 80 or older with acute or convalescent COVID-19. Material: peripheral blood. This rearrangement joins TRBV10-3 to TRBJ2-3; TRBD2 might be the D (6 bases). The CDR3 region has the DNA TGTGCCACCAGTTGGAGGGAGAACCCTTCTAGCACAGATACGCAGTATTTT. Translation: CATSWRENPSSTDTQYF.